Described below is a single T cell receptor beta chain sequence and its context. Antigen specificity is unknown. This specimen belongs to a study of shared clonotypes between healthy human individuals. The V gene lost 5 bases and the J gene lost 1 base, with 15 bases spanning the gap. CDR3 size: 15 residues. Germline V gene data show CDR1 as GTSNPN and CDR2 as SVGIG (reference sequence). Profiling relied on immunoSEQ multiplex PCR, and the TCRdb table lists in-frame clones only, not all of them. Among around 1 million clones listed, approximately 80% were seen once. The investigators split CD4+ cells into a CD45RA+ naive subset and a CD45RA-negative memory subset. Overall study results and limits: Generation probabilities were higher for clonotypes shared across all four sorted-subset donors than for unshared ones.

The sequence came from a man aged 18 to 30 in good health. Sequencing used memory CD4+ T cells sorted from blood. Specified subset: CD45RA-negative fraction. V gene TRBV30 combines with J gene TRBJ1-3; TRBD1 might be the D (5 bases). The CDR3 nucleotides are TGTGCCTGGGCAGACGGGGGGAAATCTGGAAACACCATATATTTT. Protein: CAWADGGKSGNTIYF. The complete variable domain, with remaining parts taken from reference TRBV30 and TRBJ1-3, reads SQTIHQWPATLVQPVGSPLSLECTVEGTSNPNLYWYRQAAGRGLQLLFYSVGIGQISSEVPQNLSASRPQDRQFILSSKKLLLSDSGFYLCAWADGGKSGNTIYFGEGSWLTVV.